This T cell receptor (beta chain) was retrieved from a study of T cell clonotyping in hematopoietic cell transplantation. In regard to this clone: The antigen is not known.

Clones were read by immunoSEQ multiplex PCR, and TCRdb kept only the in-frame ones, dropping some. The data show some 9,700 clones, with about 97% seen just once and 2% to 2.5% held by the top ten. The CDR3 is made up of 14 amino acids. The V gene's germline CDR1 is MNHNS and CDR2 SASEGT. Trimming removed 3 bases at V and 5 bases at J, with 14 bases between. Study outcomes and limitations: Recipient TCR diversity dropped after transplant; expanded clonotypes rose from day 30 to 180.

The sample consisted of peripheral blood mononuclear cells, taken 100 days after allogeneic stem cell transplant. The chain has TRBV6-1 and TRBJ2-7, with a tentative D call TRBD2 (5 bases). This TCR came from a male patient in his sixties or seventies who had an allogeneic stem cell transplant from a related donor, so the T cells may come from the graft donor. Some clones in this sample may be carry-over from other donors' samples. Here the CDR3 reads CASSDPSRGHEQYF. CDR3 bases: TGTGCCAGCAGTGACCCTTCCAGAGGGCACGAGCAGTACTTC.